This passage covers 9 T cell receptor beta chains from one sample sequenced in a study of blood T cell repertoires in COVID-19. Using immunoSEQ multiplex PCR, the repertoire was profiled, and TCRdb retains in-frame clones only, with some absent. The sample yields a few hundred thousand clones, 85% to 90% seen once. The sample taken for sequencing was PBMCs or T cells enriched from blood (not recorded which). The origin of the receptors is a woman between 25 and 40 years old who had recovered from COVID-19.

This rearrangement joins TRBV6-5 to TRBJ1-2, with 9 bases aligning to TRBD1. V was pared by 8 bases and J by 5 bases, with 9 bases of the junction left unmatched. The CDR3 is 14 residues long. Germline V gene sequence: CDR1 MNHEY, CDR2 SVGAGI. Here the CDR3 DNA reads TGTGCCAGCGAGAGGGACAGGGAGGGGTATGGCTACACCTTC. It yields the protein CASERDREGYGYTF.

The J gene is TRBJ1-2, the V gene TRBV3-1 (or the pseudogene TRBV3-2); a possible D gene is TRBD1 (5 bases). CDR3 size: 16 residues. Trimming took 1 base from V and 0 from J, leaving 12 bases between them. Germline loops: CDR1 LGHDT, CDR2 YNNKEL (reference sequence). The CDR3 DNA sequence: TGTGCCAGCAGCCAAGCGGACGGGGGTGCTAACTATGGCTACACCTTC. It yields the protein CASSQADGGANYGYTF.

The V call is TRBV6-5, the J call TRBJ2-7, with D possibly matching TRBD1 (6 bases). V lost 6 bases and J lost 5, with 17 bases in between. Germline V gene sequence: CDR1 MNHEY, CDR2 SVGAGI. This CDR3 contains 14 residues. The CDR3 DNA is TGTGCCAGCAGGGGCAGGGGCAGTAAGAACGAGCAGTACTTC. Its protein is CASRGRGSKNEQYF.

With regard to this clone: Other nucleotide sequences in the sample specify the same CDR3. This chain links TRBV5-1 with TRBJ2-7; 7 nucleotides line up with TRBD2. Per the germline V gene, CDR1 is SGHRS and CDR2 is YFSETQ. The CDR3 contains 13 residues. J gave up 3 bases and V 0 bases, and 0 bases lay outside the gene matches. CDR3 nucleotides: TGCGCCAGCAGCTTGGCTAGCGGCTACGAGCAGTACTTC. This sequence encodes CASSLASGYEQYF.

V gene TRBV6-6 combines with J gene TRBJ2-1; 11 bases fit TRBD2. This CDR3 has 14 residues. CDR1 is MNHNY and CDR2 is SVGAGI in the germline V gene (reference sequence). V trimming: 5 bases; J trimming: 10 bases; junction bases outside the gene matches: 7. Here the CDR3 reads CASSPLAGAREQFF. The DNA of the CDR3 is TGTGCCAGCAGTCCACTAGCGGGAGCACGGGAGCAGTTCTTC.

The gene calls are TRBV6-2 or TRBV6-3 and TRBJ1-3; TRBD1 matches at 8 bases. The J segment lost 3 bases and the V segment lost 3 bases, leaving 10 bases of the junction unmatched. Germline CDR1 MNHEY, CDR2 SVGEGT. The CDR3 sequence is 17 residues long. For the CDR3, the DNA is TGTGCCAGCAGTTATAGGTCGGGACAGGAGTATGGAAACACCATATATTTT. This encodes CASSYRSGQEYGNTIYF.

The genes are TRBV29-1 and TRBJ1-2, with D possibly matching TRBD1 (5 bases). The V end lost 3 bases, the J end lost 2 bases, and 7 bases lay between the germline ends. Germline lookup yields CDR1 SQVTM and CDR2 ANQGSEA. This CDR3 has 12 residues. The CDR3 DNA is TGCAGCGTTGACGACAGCAACTATGGCTACACCTTC. The encoded protein is CSVDDSNYGYTF.

CDR3 sequence (DNA): TGTGCCAGCAGCTTTGGACAGGGACAGGAGACCCAGTACTTC. Protein product: CASSFGQGQETQYF. This rearrangement joins TRBV11-2 to TRBJ2-5; TRBD1 agrees at 8 bases. Germline V gene data show CDR1 as SGHAT and CDR2 as FQNNGV. The J segment lost 5 bases and the V segment lost 3 bases, leaving 5 bases of the junction unmatched. This CDR3 region has 14 residues.

This clone was found once. V and J are TRBV7-3 and TRBJ2-3, with TRBD2 matching over 7 bases. With 1 base clipped from V and 1 base from J, the junction kept 2 bases outside the gene matches. The germline V gene encodes CDR1 SGHTA and CDR2 FQGTGA. The CDR3 length is 15 residues. The CDR3 DNA sequence: TGTGCCAGCAGCTTAATGCTAGCGGGCACAGATACGCAGTATTTT. As protein: CASSLMLAGTDTQYF.